This paragraph covers one T cell receptor beta chain sequence. Its cognate antigen is unknown. This record belongs to a study of post-analysis software for immune sequencing data. About the research overall: Patients had relapsing-remitting, secondary progressive or progressive-relapsing multiple sclerosis; some lacked subtype.

Study conclusions and caveats: Several TRBV segments were more frequent in patients than controls; TRBV5-6, TRBV5-1 and TRBV20-1 belonged to this group. Samples from a shared batch, those prepared together, strongly co-clustered by F measure.

Germline V gene lookup returns CDR1 MDHEN and CDR2 SYDVKM. The CDR3 length is 16 residues. V was clipped by 5 bases and J by 0 bases, with 15 bases between them. cDNA libraries for TCR beta contained unique molecular identifiers. TCRdb analysed the PCR reads with MiXCR anew, one entry per CDR3 protein. The sample shows 650,000 to 900,000 distinct CDR3 sequences, approximately 44% of them seen only once. This sequence was found in a girl aged 5-17 years with multiple sclerosis. Sample: blood. V usage is TRBV28 and J usage is TRBJ2-3; no clear D. The CDR3 bases are TGTGCCAGCAGTCCATTTACAGCCACTAGCACAGATACGCAGTATTTT. Protein product: CASSPFTATSTDTQYF. Combining the CDR3 with reference TRBV28 and TRBJ2-3 gives the whole variable domain DVKVTQSSRYLVKRTGEKVFLECVQDMDHENMFWYRQDPGLGLRLIYFSYDVKMKEKGDIPEGYSVSREKKERFSLILESASTNQTSMYLCASSPFTATSTDTQYFGPGTRLTVL.